This entry lists 15 T cell receptor beta chains sequenced from one sample in a study of T cell responses to AZD1222 COVID-19 vaccine. TCRdb's copy holds only in-frame clones and misses some; the assay was immunoSEQ multiplex PCR. The sample contains 140,000 to 150,000 clones, 75% to 90% of which appear only once. The sample consisted of peripheral blood, taken on day 0 of AZD1222 vaccination. These receptors were obtained from an adult in good health.

The V call is TRBV19, the J call TRBJ1-5; D is uncertain. This CDR3 is 12 amino acids long. The V and J ends lost 11 bases and 6 bases respectively, with 14 bases between them. CDR1 is LNHDA and CDR2 is SQIVND in the germline V gene (reference sequence). In DNA form, the CDR3 reads TGTGCCGCCCGGTCCGGTTTTCAGCCCCAGCATTTT. Translation: CAARSGFQPQHF.

The chain links TRBV7-9 to TRBJ1-2, with 8 bases matching TRBD1. The J segment lost 8 bases and the V segment lost 5 bases, leaving 10 bases of the junction unmatched. CDR1 is SEHNR and CDR2 is FQNEAQ in the germline V gene (reference sequence). This CDR3 is built from 14 residues. The CDR3 nucleotides read TGTGCCAGCAGCCCCGGACAGGGCTTGGGAGGCTACACCTTC. Translating gives CASSPGQGLGGYTF.

In nucleotides, the CDR3 is TGTGCCAGCAGCCCCCGCTTGAATGAGCAGTTCTTC. This codes for CASSPRLNEQFF. The chain uses TRBV9 and TRBJ2-1; no definite D call. Germline-derived CDR1 and CDR2 are SGDLS and YYNGEE. The V end was cut by 4 bases, the J end by 7 bases, with 9 bases between. The CDR3 is made up of 12 amino acids.

V gene TRBV5-1 combines with J gene TRBJ2-5, with no clear D. Per the germline V gene, CDR1 is SGHRS and CDR2 is YFSETQ. The CDR3 has 11 amino acids. V lost 7 bases and J 2 bases, leaving 6 bases between the germline ends. CDR3 residues: CASRLQETQYF. The CDR3 DNA is TGCGCCAGCCGCCTACAAGAGACCCAGTACTTC.

The rearrangement joins TRBV19 to TRBJ2-3; tentatively, D is TRBD2 (5 bases). Germline CDR1 reads LNHDA; CDR2 reads SQIVND (reference sequence). This CDR3 is built from 15 residues. Trimming shortened V by 5 bases and J by 2 bases, and 14 bases separated the two germline ends. CDR3 protein: CASSPVERPTDTQYF. CDR3 DNA: TGTGCCAGTAGTCCCGTGGAGCGGCCCACAGATACGCAGTATTTT.

The chain carries TRBV5-6 and TRBJ1-1; D gene unclear. CDR1 and CDR2 from the germline V gene are SGHDT and YYEEEE. The ends were cut back, 3 bases at V and 1 base at J, with 1 base in the middle. CDR3 length: 11 amino acids. The DNA of the CDR3 is TGTGCCAGCAGCTGGAACACTGAAGCTTTCTTT. Translating gives CASSWNTEAFF.

The chain recombines TRBV19 with TRBJ1-6; D is undetermined. There are 13 residues in the CDR3. CDR1 and CDR2 from the germline V gene are LNHDA and SQIVND (reference sequence). V was clipped by 6 bases and J by 3 bases, with 6 bases between them. The CDR3 coding sequence is TGTGCCAGTAGCTCTGACTATAATTCACCCCTCCACTTT. Its translation: CASSSDYNSPLHF.

V is TRBV5-4 and J is TRBJ1-1, with 8 bases fitting TRBD1. The germline CDR1 and CDR2 sequences are SGHNT and YYREEE (reference sequence). After removal of 3 bases from V and 5 bases from J, the junction contained 9 bases not matched to a gene. The length of the CDR3 is 15 residues. This chain's CDR3 is CASSYNSGGYTEAFF. CDR3 DNA sequence: TGTGCCAGCAGCTACAACTCAGGGGGCTATACTGAAGCTTTCTTT.

A few counts support this clone. V and J are TRBV2 and TRBJ2-7; D possibly corresponds to TRBD2 (6 bases). Trimming took 8 bases from V and 7 from J, leaving 15 bases between them. The length of the CDR3 is 12 residues. Germline assignment: CDR1 SNHLY and CDR2 FYNNEI. DNA of the CDR3: TGTGCCAGCGAAGGAGGAGGGCGAGAGCAGTACTTC. Translation gives CASEGGGREQYF.

V gene TRBV5-1 combines with J gene TRBJ1-2, with no clear D. Germline V CDR1 and CDR2: SGHRS, YFSETQ. This CDR3 comprises 14 residues. The ends were cut back, 4 bases at V and 4 bases at J, with 14 bases in the middle. The CDR3 protein is CASSVPDRLYGYTF. In DNA, the CDR3 is TGCGCCAGCAGCGTTCCCGACCGACTCTATGGCTACACCTTC.

The chain carries TRBV7-9 and TRBJ2-7; the D is unclear. The CDR3 is made up of 12 amino acids. Germline CDR1 SEHNR, CDR2 FQNEAQ (reference sequence). Trimming pared 4 bases from V and 6 bases from J, leaving 10 bases between. CDR3 loop: CASSSQNTEQYF. The CDR3 region has the DNA TGTGCCAGCAGCTCCCAGAATACCGAGCAGTACTTC.

The chain is built from TRBV29-1 and TRBJ2-2; D is ambiguous. This CDR3 contains 13 residues. Germline loops: CDR1 SQVTM, CDR2 ANQGSEA. Trimming left V 5 bases short and J 4 bases short, with 11 bases between. CDR3 region: CSVISAGTGELFF. In nucleotides, the CDR3 is TGCAGCGTTATATCCGCCGGCACCGGGGAGCTGTTTTTT.

The chain recombines TRBV6-5 with TRBJ1-5; D is possibly TRBD1 (5 bases). Per the germline V gene, CDR1 is MNHEY and CDR2 is SVGAGI. The CDR3 sequence is 14 residues long. The V and J ends lost 6 bases and 8 bases respectively, with 17 bases between them. CDR3 nucleotides: TGTGCCAGCAGCTCCTCCGGTGGGGCAGAGCCCCAGCATTTT. Encoded protein: CASSSSGGAEPQHF.

The CDR3 loop reads CASKDPLSTEAFF. The CDR3 DNA reads as TGTGCCAGCAAGGACCCGTTGTCAACTGAAGCTTTCTTT. The chain employs TRBV6-5 and TRBJ1-1; D remains unclear. The CDR3 runs 13 residues. Germline CDR1 MNHEY, CDR2 SVGAGI. V shed 7 bases and J shed 5 bases, with 14 bases lying between them.

The genes are TRBV6-6 and TRBJ1-4; tentatively, D is TRBD1 (6 bases). Trimming pared 2 bases from V and 9 bases from J, leaving 16 bases between. This CDR3 is 15 amino acids long. Germline values: CDR1 MNHNY, CDR2 SVGAGI (reference sequence). The CDR3, as DNA: TGTGCCAGCAGTTACCTGGGACACGGAGATCAAAAACTGTTTTTT. This codes for CASSYLGHGDQKLFF.